This T cell receptor (beta chain) emerged from a study of cytomegalovirus exposure and HLA in healthy donors (dated by TCRdb to 2017 to 2019). For the study in its entirety: An earlier analysis of approximately 640 of the donors reported 250 to 300 Gb of sequence data and approximately 110 million unique TCR beta sequences from around 200 million T cells. Roughly 300 gigabases of sequencing data and around 80 million unique TCR sequences made up an early release that covered under 750 HLA-typed donors. Of the 350 to 450 genotyped donors, 81% were placed in the genetic ancestry cluster associated with self-reported Caucasian donors. The study aimed to test whether signatures of past pathogen exposure could be identified by cataloging public T cell receptors. The study used immunosequencing to profile the T cell repertoires of approximately 650 subjects and linked those repertoires to cytomegalovirus serostatus. In addition to the first cohort of roughly 670 subjects, a separate validation cohort of 120 different subjects was used. High-throughput TCR immunosequencing, statistical association of individual TCRs with disease status, and machine learning were combined to predict cytomegalovirus infection status. In a later analysis, previously published TCR beta repertoires from 666 donors were re-analyzed and high-resolution HLA genotyping was added so that TCR occurrence patterns could be studied. The later analysis used no new phenotypic data to find candidate immune exposures, relying instead on TCR beta sequences and their occurrence across donors. In an earlier analysis of around 540 of the donors, high-throughput TCR beta sequencing was used to judge whether each TCR beta V gene segment behaved as functional or pseudogenic. Alongside the repertoire data, information on donor age, sex, ethnicity and CMV serostatus was compiled. In a later genetic analysis, genome-wide SNP genotypes for about 55% of the roughly 670 donors were used, and that subset was treated as a discovery cohort. Every discovery cohort repertoire had been produced on one sequencing platform. HLA typing covered class I and class II loci at four-digit resolution. The number of typed donors differed by locus: roughly 620-640 for A, B, C, DRB1 and DQB1; approximately 520 for DQA1; 606 for DPA1; and about 450 for DPB1. Several DR-DQ haplotypes were treated as single units for association and clustering because of strong linkage in the cohort. Among a few hundred genotyped donors of the cohort, an average of 235,054 unique TCR beta nucleotide sequences were sequenced per donor, roughly 20% of them non-productive.

Comments on this clone: It has no known antigen specificity. Nothing much larger sits one base from this clone, and base qualities are not available.

Library prep was done by the immunoSEQ multiplex PCR assay. A mixture of 60 forward primers for TCR Vbeta segments and 13 reverse primers for TCR Jbeta segments was used in the multiplex PCR. A multiplex PCR assay on genomic DNA amplified the CDR3 region of rearranged TCR beta genes. The amplified TCR beta libraries were sequenced on the Illumina HiSeq System as 87-base-pair reads. Turning to the authors' computational methods: In a later analysis, 77 million or so unique TCR beta chains were counted across the roughly 610 repertoires, and approximately 9.9 million of these chains were shared by at least two donors. Raw reads were error-corrected and collapsed into unique sequences with a nearest-neighbor algorithm that merged closely related sequences to remove PCR and sequencing errors. To assign V, D and J gene segments, CDR3 sequences were aligned to IMGT reference sequences. For a sequence to be retained, a match of at least six nucleotides to both a V gene segment and a J gene segment was required. A rearrangement counted as productive if the CDR3 had no stop codons and remained in frame with V and J, and every other rearrangement counted as non-productive. Following IMGT convention, CDR3 was defined as the stretch from the second conserved V-encoded cysteine up to the conserved J-encoded phenylalanine. The earlier analysis of 500 to 650 of the donors excluded any sequence lacking an unambiguous match to a single V gene segment. An earlier analysis of roughly 590 of the donors called V segments functional above 56.7% productive rearrangements and segregating when the between-donor standard deviation exceeded 5%. A statistical classification framework was developed to diagnose cytomegalovirus status using the catalog of TCR beta chain sequences. In a later analysis, TCR nucleotide sequences were compared against IMGT/GENE-DB human TR gene sequences so that V and J genes could be assigned. In a later analysis, CDR3 sequences and most-parsimonious VDJ recombination scenarios were assigned using the TCRdist pipeline. In a later analysis, every TCR beta chain was defined by the combination of its CDR3 amino acid sequence and its V-gene family, and reads without a unique V-gene family were dropped. In a later analysis, 450 to 600 highly shared, low-generation-probability nucleotide sequences were removed to address suspected cross-contamination and a sequencing artifact. A later analysis calculated a clonal expansion index for each public chain from normalized within-repertoire ranks of inferred template counts. In a later analysis, generation probabilities were computed with a VDJ recombination model fitted to out-of-frame rearrangements, and the resulting probabilities were checked against IGoR. Hypergeometric tests were used in a later analysis to score TCR-TCR, TCR-HLA and TCR-CMV co-occurrence, with a repertoire-size bias correction applied to the TCR pairs. In a later analysis, false discovery rates were estimated by permuting HLA or CMV assignments 20 times. In a later analysis, co-occurring TCRs were grouped with DBSCAN, and TCRdist sequence similarity was added when clustering was performed within HLA-allele-positive subsets. Repertoires with fewer than 30,000 or more than 120,000 public chains were left out of co-occurrence clustering, as were about 5 repertoires with anomalous nucleotide sharing. What TCRdb holds here is the immuneACCESS table cut down to in-frame rearrangements. Part of the clones is not present; checked against another copy, under half of the missing clones reflect an unresolved V gene, and the others are unexplained. V and J calls and clone size are given by that table; D and trimming were obtained from the DNA. In this sample the table shows 250,000 to 350,000 clones, 75% to 90% of which occur a single time. The ten largest clones add up to about 0.3% of the sample.

In total, approximately 700 healthy bone marrow donors made up the cohort. All cohort members were sampled while nominally healthy, although unrecorded immune exposures were likely present. The donor was CMV seronegative and belonged to the group of around 400 seronegative cohort members. Every donor gave a peripheral blood sample, and the peripheral blood mononuclear cells from that sample were used for TCR beta sequencing. The Qiagen DNeasy Blood Extraction Kit was used to extract genomic DNA from the blood cell samples. Based on the germline V gene, the CDR1 and CDR2 sequences are MNHNS and SASEGT. The cysteine opens and the phenylalanine closes a CDR3 of 15 amino acids. Of all the DNA, just the CDR3 is kept, 45 bases in frame from base 1. Cut back by 6 bases and 0 bases, the V and J ends lie 9 bases apart. The investigation overall reported the following: Most TCR sequences were seen in very few donors, while some public TCRs were found in many individuals. In a later genetic analysis, fewer N-insertions in productive TCRs were reported among donors in an Asian-associated ancestry cluster than the roughly 700-donor mean. A total of fewer than 200 TCR beta chains were listed by the study as associated with cytomegalovirus. For the cohort, immune exposure information was limited to CMV serostatus. According to a later analysis, TCR association rates differed among HLA loci, with DRB1 alleles showing the most associated TCRs and HLA-C alleles showing the fewest. The presence/absence analyses assumed that sequencing depth was roughly uniform across donors, and that assumption may not be true. Fewer than 20 rarely observed V segments, including chromosome 9 orphons, were excluded from the earlier analysis of a few hundred of the donors because counts were too low. It was suggested by the authors that the approach could potentially be generalized to other disease states and immunological phenotypes. An association between a missense DCLRE1C variant and V-gene and J-gene trimming of TCR beta chains was found in a later genetic analysis and replicated in an independent cohort. The classifier was reported to diagnose cytomegalovirus status with high specificity and sensitivity in both the original and validation cohorts. Linkage disequilibrium might explain the correlated functional status among segregating V segments, but an unknown experimental factor could not be excluded. A further reported finding was that TCR beta sequences accurately predicted the HLA-A and HLA-B alleles for most subjects in the first cohort. Some IMGT-functional V segments, including TRBV6-2 and TRBV6-3, could not be distinguished by the 87-base-pair reads and were therefore excluded. A cluster of highly shared sequence variants was judged likely to be a technical artifact of the sequencing pipeline. Compared with equally common non-associated chains, HLA-associated TCR beta chains in a later analysis were more clonally expanded and had lower generation probabilities. Assigning TCR associations to individual alleles was difficult when HLA alleles, especially DR and DQ, strongly co-occurred. Only TCR beta chains were sequenced in this cohort, and the absence of alpha or paired-chain data limited detectable features. In a later analysis, several top co-occurrence clusters were reported to appear linked to parvovirus B19, influenza, CMV and Epstein-Barr virus. A later analysis found that most CMV-associated TCR beta chains appeared HLA-restricted, with HLA associations seemingly driven largely by CMV exposure. In an earlier analysis of around 600 of the donors, most TCR beta V segments appeared in productive rearrangements about 90% or about 30% of the time, broadly matching IMGT annotations. In vitro tests confirmed that a few of the cytomegalovirus-associated TCR beta chains recognize cytomegalovirus antigens. A later analysis associated 15,000 to 20,000 TCR beta sequences with specific HLA alleles at a false discovery rate of 0.05. Because HLA typing was unavailable for some donors at each locus, only the typed subset was used in association tests.

This TCR came from a girl under 10 years old in good health and CMV-seronegative. The source material was PBMCs. The chain is encoded by TRBV6-1 joined to TRBJ1-6, with no D gene named confidently. CDR3 protein: CASSLTSSYNSPLHF. The sequenced DNA is TGTGCCAGCAGCCTGACTAGCTCCTATAATTCACCCCTCCACTTT.